The T cell receptor beta chain described here comes from a study of identical twins. Study-level findings and limits: The study reached conclusions through statistical analysis that was cross-sectional, not following the same donors. Invariant populations such as MAIT and iNKT cells could partly muddle zero-insertion analyses. Whereas memory repertoires showed no such difference, abundant cord blood beta clonotypes carried fewer insertions.

Template switching (which added a universal primer site) was used, and cDNA carried unique molecular identifiers. TCRdb re-derived calls from the 5' RACE reads in MiXCR, one entry per CDR3 protein. The sample yields 690,000 or so distinct CDR3 sequences, over 8.5% seen once. This clonotype was counted only a few times. What it recognizes is unknown. The sample was also reused in another study, on yellow fever vaccine responses in identical twins.

The source of this sequence is a woman younger than 30 in good health. The sequencing input was PBMCs.

DNA of the CDR3: TGTGCCAGCAGCGATCCAAGGGGGGGAGTCCAAGAGACCCAGTACTTC. Amino acids: CASSDPRGGVQETQYF. V gene TRBV7-9 combines with J gene TRBJ2-5; maybe TRBD2 (7 bases). Germline V gives CDR1 SEHNR, CDR2 FQNEAQ (reference sequence). The V end was cut by 5 bases, the J end by 1 base, with 17 bases between. This CDR3 has 16 amino acids.